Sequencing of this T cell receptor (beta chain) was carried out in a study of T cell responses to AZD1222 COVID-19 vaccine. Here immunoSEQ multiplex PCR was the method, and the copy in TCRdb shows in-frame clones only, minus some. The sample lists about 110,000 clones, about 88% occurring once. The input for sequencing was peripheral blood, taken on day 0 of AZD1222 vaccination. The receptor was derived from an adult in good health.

The CDR3: CASSAPPGTQYF. For the CDR3, the DNA is TGTGCCAGCAGTGCTCCCCCTGGGACCCAGTACTTC. The chain has TRBV27 and TRBJ2-5; unclear D gene. The CDR3 has 12 residues. V was cut by 5 bases and J by 7 bases, with 11 bases left in between. CDR1 is MNHEY, CDR2 SMNVEV, per germline (reference sequence).